One sample yielded the 21 T cell receptor beta chains listed below, sequenced in a study of lymphopenia after photon versus proton radiotherapy. Repertoires were generated with immunoSEQ multiplex PCR, while TCRdb's copy carries only in-frame clones and drops some. Among 68,000 or so clones listed, more than 75% were seen once. This specimen was peripheral blood, taken from a patient treated with photon-based radiotherapy. The receptors shown here come from a woman aged 70-85 years with pancreatic cancer.

CDR3 sequence (DNA): TGTGCCTGTCAGGAAGGGCCGCACCGAGGGGAGCTGTTTTTT. This sequence encodes CACQEGPHRGELFF. V is TRBV6-5 and J is TRBJ2-2; D is unresolved. Germline V gene sequence: CDR1 MNHEY, CDR2 SVGAGI. The CDR3 length is 14 residues. The germline V and J ends were trimmed by 11 bases and 8 bases, with 21 bases remaining between them.

The chain is built from TRBV27 and TRBJ2-4, with 9 bases fitting TRBD1. The CDR3 extends over 18 amino acids. Germline assignment: CDR1 MNHEY and CDR2 SMNVEV (reference sequence). V shed 4 bases, J shed 0 bases, and the junction held 10 bases outside the gene matches. The CDR3 sequence: CASSSYIHRGRAKNIQYF. CDR3 sequence (DNA): TGTGCCAGCAGTTCTTATATACACAGGGGGCGAGCCAAAAACATTCAGTACTTC.

V usage is TRBV11-1 and J usage is TRBJ2-5; no definite D call. The CDR3 spans 15 residues. Trimming took 1 base from V and 5 from J, leaving 14 bases between them. CDR1 and CDR2 (germline): SGHAT, FQDESV (reference sequence). CDR3 coding DNA: TGTGCCAGCAGCTTAGGGTGGCAGACGAAGGAGACCCAGTACTTC. Encoded protein: CASSLGWQTKETQYF.

Here the CDR3 reads CASSLFSLAPTTGELFF. Written as DNA, the CDR3 is TGTGCCAGCAGTTTATTTTCGTTAGCTCCGACTACCGGGGAGCTGTTTTTT. This sequence joins TRBV27 and TRBJ2-2, with D hard to call. This CDR3 contains 17 residues. The germline V and J ends were trimmed by 1 base and 5 bases, with 17 bases remaining between them. The germline V gene has CDR1 MNHEY and CDR2 SMNVEV (reference sequence).

This clone was seen only once. The chain combines TRBV30 with TRBJ2-7; 10 bases are shared with TRBD2. The CDR3 consists of 16 residues. Germline CDR1 GTSNPN, CDR2 SVGIG (reference sequence). V shed 0 bases and J 3 bases; nucleotides not matched to a gene: 8. The CDR3 DNA is TGTGCCTGGAGTGTACGGGCTAGCGGGAGCTTCTACGAGCAGTACTTC. As protein: CAWSVRASGSFYEQYF.

The chain is built from TRBV7-2 and TRBJ1-4; TRBD1 agrees at 7 bases. In germline, CDR1 is SGHTA, CDR2 FQGNSA. This CDR3 is built from 14 residues. The trim removed 5 bases at V and 8 bases at J, leaving 8 bases unmatched. The CDR3 here is CASSQTGRGEKLFF. CDR3 bases: TGTGCCAGCAGCCAGACAGGGAGGGGAGAAAAACTGTTTTTT.

The CDR3 sequence: CASSPTSGGYNEQFF. The CDR3 DNA follows: TGTGCCAGCAGTCCAACTAGCGGAGGCTACAATGAGCAGTTCTTC. The chain couples TRBV28 to TRBJ2-1; TRBD2 matches 8 bases. V shed 5 bases and J 3 bases; nucleotides not matched to a gene: 6. The CDR3 consists of 15 residues. Per germline, CDR1 MDHEN and CDR2 SYDVKM.

V gene TRBV5-5 combines with J gene TRBJ2-3, with 12 positions matching TRBD2. The V gene's germline CDR1 is SGHKS and CDR2 YYEKEE (reference sequence). The CDR3 is made up of 16 amino acids. The trim removed 1 base at V and 4 bases at J, leaving 4 bases unmatched. This CDR3 reads CASSLSPSGRADTQYF. CDR3 DNA: TGTGCCAGCAGCTTGTCCCCTAGCGGGAGGGCAGATACGCAGTATTTT.

The V gene is TRBV6-6, the J gene TRBJ1-5; D perhaps matches TRBD1 (6 bases). Trimming shortened V by 6 bases and J by 3 bases, and 18 bases separated the two germline ends. Germline V gene lookup returns CDR1 MNHNY and CDR2 SVGAGI (reference sequence). The CDR3 extends over 16 amino acids. CDR3 nucleotide sequence: TGTGCCAGCAGCGACAGGAGTGGAGGGTTCAATCAGCCCCAGCATTTT. It is translated as CASSDRSGGFNQPQHF.

The rearrangement uses TRBV5-1 and TRBJ2-2; D call uncertain. V gave up 3 bases and J gave up 5 bases, with 20 bases separating them. Germline CDR1 SGHRS, CDR2 YFSETQ. The CDR3 contains 17 residues. CDR3 in amino acids: CASSSLGGALGTGELFF. The CDR3 DNA reads as TGCGCCAGCAGCTCGCTTGGTGGCGCGCTGGGGACCGGGGAGCTGTTTTTT. The variable domain in full, completed from reference TRBV5-1 and TRBJ2-2, reads KAGVTQTPRYLIKTRGQQVTLSCSPISGHRSVSWYQQTPGQGLQFLFEYFSETQRNKGNFPGRFSGRQFSNSRSEMNVSTLELGDSALYLCASSSLGGALGTGELFFGEGSRLTVL.

The gene calls are TRBV7-2 and TRBJ1-5, with D unclear. The germline V gene has CDR1 SGHTA and CDR2 FQGNSA. The germline V and J ends were trimmed by 6 bases and 5 bases, with 11 bases remaining between them. This CDR3 spans 13 amino acids. CDR3 DNA: TGTGCCAGCAGACGGACGTCCGATCAGCCCCAGCATTTT. Translating it yields CASRRTSDQPQHF. Full variable domain (remainder filled in from reference TRBV7-2 and TRBJ1-5): GAGVSQSPSNKVTEKGKDVELRCDPISGHTALYWYRQSLGQGLEFLIYFQGNSAPDKSGLPSDRFSAERTGGSVSTLTIQRTQQEDSAVYLCASRRTSDQPQHFGDGTRLSIL.

The rearrangement joins TRBV6-1 to TRBJ2-1; 10 bases line up with TRBD1. Looked up from germline, CDR1 is MNHNS and CDR2 is SASEGT. The V segment lost 8 bases and the J segment 5 bases; nucleotides outside the gene matches: 6. The CDR3 spans 14 residues. The DNA of the CDR3 is TGTGCCAGCGGGCGGGACAGGGGAAACAATGAGCAGTTCTTC. Its translation: CASGRDRGNNEQFF.

The gene calls are TRBV5-1 and TRBJ2-1; D unresolved. There are 18 residues in the CDR3. Germline V gene data show CDR1 as SGHRS and CDR2 as YFSETQ. Trimming removed 0 bases from V and 4 bases from J, with 20 bases in between. CDR3 DNA sequence: TGCGCCAGCAGCTTGGGGCAGGCCTCGGGTAAAATGTACAATGAGCAGTTCTTC. Translating gives CASSLGQASGKMYNEQFF.

J is TRBJ2-7 and V is TRBV6-5, with TRBD1 identical over 8 bases. With V trimmed by 6 bases and J by 6 bases, 10 bases remained unmatched. Germline V gene data show CDR1 as MNHEY and CDR2 as SVGAGI. CDR3 length: 14 residues. The CDR3 DNA is TGTGCCAGCAGCCGGACAGGGAAGGGTCTCGAGCAGTACTTC. Protein: CASSRTGKGLEQYF.

A single count supports this clone. This chain connects TRBV7-6 to TRBJ2-3; the D gene is possibly TRBD2 (6 bases). Germline loops: CDR1 SGHVS, CDR2 FNYEAQ. V was clipped by 3 bases and J by 3 bases, with 7 bases between them. CDR3 length: 13 amino acids. In DNA form, the CDR3 reads TGTGCCAGCAGCTTTGGGGGGACAGATACGCAGTATTTT. It translates to CASSFGGTDTQYF.

This chain uses TRBV7-9 with TRBJ1-3; perhaps TRBD1 as D (6 bases). CDR1 and CDR2 from the germline V gene are SEHNR and FQNEAQ (reference sequence). The CDR3 contains 13 residues. The V gene lost 6 bases and the J gene lost 1 base, with 7 bases spanning the gap. CDR3 region: CASRTGSGNTIYF. In nucleotides, the CDR3 is TGTGCCAGCAGAACAGGGTCTGGAAACACCATATATTTT.

The J gene is TRBJ1-1, the V gene TRBV7-2; D is unresolved. The CDR3 spans 13 residues. Deletions cut 5 bases from V and 2 bases from J, with 9 bases between. CDR1 is SGHTA and CDR2 is FQGNSA in the germline V gene. The CDR3 DNA is TGTGCCAGCAGCGTACAGATTAACACTGAAGCTTTCTTT. Amino acid sequence: CASSVQINTEAFF. The variable domain in full, completed from reference TRBV7-2 and TRBJ1-1, reads GAGVSQSPSNKVTEKGKDVELRCDPISGHTALYWYRQSLGQGLEFLIYFQGNSAPDKSGLPSDRFSAERTGGSVSTLTIQRTQQEDSAVYLCASSVQINTEAFFGQGTRLTVV.

This chain uses TRBV11-2 with TRBJ1-2; TRBD1 matches 7 bases. Germline CDR1 and CDR2: SGHAT and FQNNGV. The CDR3 covers 16 residues. V was pared by 3 bases and J by 4 bases, with 11 bases of the junction left unmatched. Here the CDR3 reads CASSFLGQSLSYGYTF. In nucleotides, the CDR3 is TGTGCCAGCAGCTTTTTGGGACAGAGCCTTTCCTATGGCTACACCTTC.

The rearrangement uses TRBV5-1 and TRBJ2-2, with unresolved D. Germline CDR1 and CDR2: SGHRS and YFSETQ. The CDR3 has 13 residues. Between the trimmed V and J ends, which lost 3 bases and 0 bases, there was a span of 3 bases. In nucleotides, the CDR3 is TGCGCCAGCAGCTCCGCGAACACCGGGGAGCTGTTTTTT. It translates to CASSSANTGELFF.

This rearrangement joins TRBV7-2 to TRBJ2-5; perhaps TRBD2 as D (7 bases). The length of the CDR3 is 16 residues. V was trimmed by 5 bases and J by 4 bases, leaving 20 bases between them. Germline V CDR1 and CDR2: SGHTA, FQGNSA. CDR3 residues: CASSQRGGGSGETQYF. CDR3 sequence (DNA): TGTGCCAGCAGCCAAAGGGGGGGCGGGAGTGGAGAGACCCAGTACTTC. Based on the CDR3 plus reference TRBV7-2 and TRBJ2-5, the full variable domain is GAGVSQSPSNKVTEKGKDVELRCDPISGHTALYWYRQSLGQGLEFLIYFQGNSAPDKSGLPSDRFSAERTGGSVSTLTIQRTQQEDSAVYLCASSQRGGGSGETQYFGPGTRLLVL.

The chain links TRBV7-2 to TRBJ2-2; D is undetermined. CDR3 length equals 17 residues. Trimming left V 5 bases short and J 6 bases short, with 22 bases between. From germline, CDR1 is SGHTA and CDR2 FQGNSA. The CDR3 loop is CASSQVDWAPWAGELFF. For the CDR3, the DNA is TGTGCCAGCAGCCAAGTAGACTGGGCCCCTTGGGCCGGGGAGCTGTTTTTT.